This TCR beta chain originates from a study of blood T cells in healthy people across ages. The V gene lost 6 bases and the J gene lost 2 bases, with 8 bases spanning the gap. The CDR3 is 13 residues long. Germline V gives CDR1 MNHNY, CDR2 SVGAGI (reference sequence). Study-level results: A roughly linear age-dependent decrease characterized TCR beta diversity per million T cells.

A J-beta primer mix and a sample-barcoded 5' primer were used in a second PCR of about 7 to 12 cycles. TCRdb independently ran MiXCR on the 5' RACE reads; one entry per CDR3 protein. The table has 650,000 to 1,000,000 distinct CDR3 sequences, roughly 46% seen once; the top ten hold roughly 18%. On this clonotype itself: Its antigen is not known.

Sequenced material: blood. The origin of this receptor is an elderly man in good health. The chain has TRBV6-6 and TRBJ2-1; D not certain. This CDR3 reads CASSGDPYNEQFF. The DNA for the CDR3 is TGTGCCAGCAGCGGCGACCCCTACAATGAGCAGTTCTTC.